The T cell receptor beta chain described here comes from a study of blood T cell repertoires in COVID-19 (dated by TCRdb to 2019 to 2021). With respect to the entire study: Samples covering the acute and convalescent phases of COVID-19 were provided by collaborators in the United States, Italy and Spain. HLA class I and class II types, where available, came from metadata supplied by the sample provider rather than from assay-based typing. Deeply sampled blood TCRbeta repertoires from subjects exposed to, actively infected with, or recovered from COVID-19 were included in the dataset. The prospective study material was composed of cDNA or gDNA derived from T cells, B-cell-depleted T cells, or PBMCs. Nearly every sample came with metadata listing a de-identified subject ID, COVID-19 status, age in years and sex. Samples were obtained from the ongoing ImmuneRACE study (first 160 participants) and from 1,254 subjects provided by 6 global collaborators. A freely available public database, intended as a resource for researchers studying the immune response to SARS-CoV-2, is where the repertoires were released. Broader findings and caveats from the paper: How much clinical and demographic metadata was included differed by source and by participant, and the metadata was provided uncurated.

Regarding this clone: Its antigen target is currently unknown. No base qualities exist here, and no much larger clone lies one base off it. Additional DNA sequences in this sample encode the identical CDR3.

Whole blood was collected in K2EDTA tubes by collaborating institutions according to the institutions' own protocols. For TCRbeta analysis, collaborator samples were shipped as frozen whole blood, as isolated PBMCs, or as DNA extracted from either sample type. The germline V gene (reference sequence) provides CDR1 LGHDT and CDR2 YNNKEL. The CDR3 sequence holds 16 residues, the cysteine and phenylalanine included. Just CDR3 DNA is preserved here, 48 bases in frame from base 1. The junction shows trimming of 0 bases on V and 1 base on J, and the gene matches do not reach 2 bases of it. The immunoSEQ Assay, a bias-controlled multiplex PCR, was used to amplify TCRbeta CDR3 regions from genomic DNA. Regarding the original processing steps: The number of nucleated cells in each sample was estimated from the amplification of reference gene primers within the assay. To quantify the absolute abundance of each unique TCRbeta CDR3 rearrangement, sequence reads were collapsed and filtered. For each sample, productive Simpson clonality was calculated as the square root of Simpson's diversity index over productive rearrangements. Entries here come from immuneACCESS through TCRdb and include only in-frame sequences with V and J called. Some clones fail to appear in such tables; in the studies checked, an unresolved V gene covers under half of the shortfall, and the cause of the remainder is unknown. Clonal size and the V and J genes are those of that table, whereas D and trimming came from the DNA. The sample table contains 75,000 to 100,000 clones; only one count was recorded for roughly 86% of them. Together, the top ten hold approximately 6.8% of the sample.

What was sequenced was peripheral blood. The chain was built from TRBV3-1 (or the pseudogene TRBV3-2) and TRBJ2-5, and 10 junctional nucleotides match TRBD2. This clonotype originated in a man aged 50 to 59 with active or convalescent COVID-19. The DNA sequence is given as TGTGCCAGCAGCCAAGATTTAGCGGGGGGCCAAGAGACCCAGTACTTC. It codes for CASSQDLAGGQETQYF.